These T cell receptor beta chains were read from a single sample in a study of shared clonotypes between healthy human individuals. Data came from immunoSEQ multiplex PCR; TCRdb stores just in-frame clones and leaves some out. This table has just over 2,000,000 clones, roughly 95% appearing once. Sequencing was done on a sample of naive CD4+ T cells sorted from blood. Receptor source: a young man in good health. The CDR3 runs from the conserved cysteine through the conserved F or W. Each record gives: CDR3 DNA, CDR3 protein, CDR3 length, J gene, D gene, V gene. The D gene is left open where the match is weak.

cdr3_nt: TGTGCCAGCAGCCAGCTAGCGGGAGTAGGCAATGAGCAGTTCTTC
cdr3_aa: CASSQLAGVGNEQFF
cdr3_length: 15
j_call: TRBJ2-1
d_call: TRBD2
v_call: TRBV7-2

cdr3_nt: TGTGCCAGCAGCTTAGCCCTTACGACAGGGACACCCCTCCACTTT
cdr3_aa: CASSLALTTGTPLHF
cdr3_length: 15
j_call: TRBJ1-6
d_call: TRBD1
v_call: TRBV7-9

cdr3_nt: TGCGCCAGCAGCCAAGCGCGGAGCCGAGGAGATACGCAGTATTTT
cdr3_aa: CASSQARSRGDTQYF
cdr3_length: 15
j_call: TRBJ2-3
d_call: -
v_call: TRBV4-1

cdr3_nt: TGCGCCAGCAGCTTAGACAGGGATTATGGCTACACCTTC
cdr3_aa: CASSLDRDYGYTF
cdr3_length: 13
j_call: TRBJ1-2
d_call: TRBD1
v_call: TRBV5-1

cdr3_nt: TGTGCCAGCAGTTACCTCCAGGGGGGCCAAGAGACCCAGTACTTC
cdr3_aa: CASSYLQGGQETQYF
cdr3_length: 15
j_call: TRBJ2-5
d_call: -
v_call: TRBV6-5

cdr3_nt: TGTGCCAGCAGGGAGGGAGTGGGCTATGGCTACACCTTC
cdr3_aa: CASREGVGYGYTF
cdr3_length: 13
j_call: TRBJ1-2
d_call: -
v_call: TRBV6-1

cdr3_nt: TGTGCCAGCAGCGTAGAGGTCGGGGGAACCAAAAACATTCAGTACTTC
cdr3_aa: CASSVEVGGTKNIQYF
cdr3_length: 16
j_call: TRBJ2-4
d_call: -
v_call: TRBV9

cdr3_nt: TGTGCCAGCAGCTCCCCTCTGGGGAGTAGCTCAAGTCAGCCCCAGCATTTT
cdr3_aa: CASSSPLGSSSSQPQHF
cdr3_length: 17
j_call: TRBJ1-5
d_call: -
v_call: TRBV7-8

cdr3_nt: TGTGCCAGCGTGCGGGCACAGGGAACTCACACTGAAGCTTTCTTT
cdr3_aa: CASVRAQGTHTEAFF
cdr3_length: 15
j_call: TRBJ1-1
d_call: -
v_call: TRBV6-1

cdr3_nt: TGTGCCAGTAGTATAGTAACTGGGTATGGCAATCAGCCCCAGCATTTT
cdr3_aa: CASSIVTGYGNQPQHF
cdr3_length: 16
j_call: TRBJ1-5
d_call: -
v_call: TRBV19

cdr3_nt: TGCGCCAGCACCTCAGGTGGGGACAATCAGCCCCAGCATTTT
cdr3_aa: CASTSGGDNQPQHF
cdr3_length: 14
j_call: TRBJ1-5
d_call: -
v_call: TRBV5-1

cdr3_nt: TGTGCCAGCAGCGGGAGTGTTGCCTACGAGCAGTACTTC
cdr3_aa: CASSGSVAYEQYF
cdr3_length: 13
j_call: TRBJ2-7
d_call: -
v_call: TRBV5-6

cdr3_nt: TGTGCCAGCAGTATTGGGACCCTTAATCAGCCCCAGCATTTT
cdr3_aa: CASSIGTLNQPQHF
cdr3_length: 14
j_call: TRBJ1-5
d_call: -
v_call: TRBV28

cdr3_nt: TGTGCCAGCAGTGAAGTTTGGGGGGGCCCCTATGGCTACACCTTC
cdr3_aa: CASSEVWGGPYGYTF
cdr3_length: 15
j_call: TRBJ1-2
d_call: -
v_call: TRBV6-1

cdr3_nt: TGCGCCAGCAGCTTGGCCCCGGGCTACTATGGCTACACCTTC
cdr3_aa: CASSLAPGYYGYTF
cdr3_length: 14
j_call: TRBJ1-2
d_call: -
v_call: TRBV5-1

cdr3_nt: TGTGCCTGGAGTGTAGGAGGAGCAGTATCCTACGAGCAGTACTTC
cdr3_aa: CAWSVGGAVSYEQYF
cdr3_length: 15
j_call: TRBJ2-7
d_call: -
v_call: TRBV30

cdr3_nt: TGTGCCGGTACAGGGGTAGGGTCTGGGGCCAACGTCCTGACTTTC
cdr3_aa: CAGTGVGSGANVLTF
cdr3_length: 15
j_call: TRBJ2-6
d_call: TRBD1
v_call: TRBV30

cdr3_nt: TGTGCCAGCAGTGAAAGGGACAGGGTGACCTACGAGCAGTACTTC
cdr3_aa: CASSERDRVTYEQYF
cdr3_length: 15
j_call: TRBJ2-7
d_call: TRBD1
v_call: TRBV2

cdr3_nt: TGTGCCTGGAGTGGACGGTTAAACATTCAGTACTTC
cdr3_aa: CAWSGRLNIQYF
cdr3_length: 12
j_call: TRBJ2-4
d_call: -
v_call: TRBV30

cdr3_nt: TGCGCCAGCAGTGCAACGGGACAGGGTGGCTATGAGCAGTACTTC
cdr3_aa: CASSATGQGGYEQYF
cdr3_length: 15
j_call: TRBJ2-7
d_call: TRBD1
v_call: TRBV10-2

cdr3_nt: TGTGCCAGCTCACCACCCTGGGATACGCAGTATTTT
cdr3_aa: CASSPPWDTQYF
cdr3_length: 12
j_call: TRBJ2-3
d_call: -
v_call: TRBV18

cdr3_nt: TGCGCCAGCAGCTTGGCCAGTGCTCGCGAGACCCAGTACTTC
cdr3_aa: CASSLASARETQYF
cdr3_length: 14
j_call: TRBJ2-5
d_call: -
v_call: TRBV5-1

cdr3_nt: TGTGCCAGCCAGAAACTGACCAGGGGGCTACTCTATGGCTACACCTTC
cdr3_aa: CASQKLTRGLLYGYTF
cdr3_length: 16
j_call: TRBJ1-2
d_call: TRBD1
v_call: TRBV27

cdr3_nt: TGTGCCAGTAGTATTCCCGGGACAGCTGGGAACACCATATATTTT
cdr3_aa: CASSIPGTAGNTIYF
cdr3_length: 15
j_call: TRBJ1-3
d_call: TRBD1
v_call: TRBV19

cdr3_nt: TGTGCCAGCAGTTACGCAGGGTCTGGGGCCAACGTCCTGACTTTC
cdr3_aa: CASSYAGSGANVLTF
cdr3_length: 15
j_call: TRBJ2-6
d_call: -
v_call: TRBV6-5

cdr3_nt: TGCGCCAGCAGTGAGTTACAGATTATCTTATCTTATGGCTACACCTTC
cdr3_aa: CASSELQIILSYGYTF
cdr3_length: 16
j_call: TRBJ1-2
d_call: -
v_call: TRBV10-1

cdr3_nt: TGTGCTAGTGGTACGGGGACGACCAGGCTTTGGGACAATGAGCAGTTCTTC
cdr3_aa: CASGTGTTRLWDNEQFF
cdr3_length: 17
j_call: TRBJ2-1
d_call: -
v_call: TRBV12-5

cdr3_nt: TGTGCCAGCAGCTTAGGAGCGGGCAATTCCGGGGAGCTGTTTTTT
cdr3_aa: CASSLGAGNSGELFF
cdr3_length: 15
j_call: TRBJ2-2
d_call: -
v_call: TRBV11-2

cdr3_nt: TGCGCCAGCAGCTTGGAGACAGGGGCCTGGGGCTACACCTTC
cdr3_aa: CASSLETGAWGYTF
cdr3_length: 14
j_call: TRBJ1-2
d_call: TRBD1
v_call: TRBV5-1

cdr3_nt: TGCGCCAGCAGCCCAAGGACAGGTTCTACCTACGAGCAGTACTTC
cdr3_aa: CASSPRTGSTYEQYF
cdr3_length: 15
j_call: TRBJ2-7
d_call: TRBD1
v_call: TRBV5-1

cdr3_nt: TGTGCCTGGATCAGGGCAGATACGCAGTATTTT
cdr3_aa: CAWIRADTQYF
cdr3_length: 11
j_call: TRBJ2-3
d_call: -
v_call: TRBV30